These 2 T cell receptor beta chains were sequenced from one sample in a study of PD-L1 blockade in urothelial cancer. Time point reported: pretreatment peripheral blood. Assay: immunoSEQ multiplex PCR; the TCRdb copy retains only in-frame clones and omits some. Among 38,000 or so clones listed, around four fifths were seen once. Sequenced material: PBMCs, taken around atezolizumab (anti-PD-L1) treatment. These receptors were obtained from a man older than 75 with urothelial cancer.

The chain is built from TRBV10-3 and TRBJ2-2; 10 bases align to TRBD2. Trimming cost V 4 bases and J 6 bases; bases outside gene matches: 2. The CDR3 spans 14 residues. Germline V gives CDR1 ENHRY, CDR2 SYGVKD. DNA for the CDR3: TGTGCCATCAGTGGACTAGCGGGTGCCGGGGAGCTGTTTTTT. Protein product: CAISGLAGAGELFF.

The CDR3, as DNA: TGCGCCAGCAGTCAATCGACGGGACAACGAACCGAGCAGTACTTC. As protein: CASSQSTGQRTEQYF. This chain joins TRBV23-1 and TRBJ2-7; maybe TRBD1 (6 bases). TRBV23-1 is an open reading frame, and its role is uncertain. With 0 bases removed from V and 6 bases from J, the gap between germline ends came to 15 bases. The CDR3 is 15 residues long.